The present T cell receptor beta chain was sequenced within a study of control samples from healthy donors and cancer patients. The protocol was immunoSEQ multiplex PCR, while the TCRdb copy is restricted to in-frame clones and leaves out a portion. The repertoire holds about 77,000 clones, with 80% to 95% as singletons. V lost 5 bases and J lost 0; bases outside the gene matches: 10. The CDR3 sequence is 18 residues long. In germline, CDR1 is LNHDA, CDR2 SQIVND (reference sequence). The chain joins TRBV19 to TRBJ2-6; TRBD1 aligns across 7 bases. The clonotype comes from a woman in her fifties or sixties in good health. The material sequenced was blood. DNA of the CDR3: TGTGCCAGTAGTCTTGAGGGGGCTAAATACTCTGGGGCCAACGTCCTGACTTTC. This encodes CASSLEGAKYSGANVLTF.